This TCR beta chain was recovered during a study of shared clonotypes between healthy human individuals (dated by TCRdb to the early 2020s). For the study in its entirety: The cohort comprised a couple of women and a few men aged 18 to 49 years. For each donor, three plates each were used for CD4 naive and CD4 memory, two plates were used for CD8 naive, and one plate was used for CD8 memory. The study deeply sequenced blood TCR repertoires of about 5 healthy adults to estimate repertoire size and the extent of clonotype sharing between individuals. To increase sequencing depth and limit assay-specific biases, TCR repertoire library preparation and sequencing were carried out by different laboratories using diverse techniques. Per donor, leukapheresis produced somewhere between about 0.9 and 9.5 billion PBMCs.

With respect to this clone: It has no known antigen specificity. The sample holds no much larger clone one base away, and base qualities are not on file.

CDR3 length: 17 amino acids, cysteine to phenylalanine. Of the read, only the CDR3 DNA is kept; its 51 bases are in frame from base 1. Clipping removes 1 base from V and 4 bases from J, with 9 as the unmatched junction base count. CDR1 and CDR2 were assigned from the germline V gene as MGHRA and YSYEKL. Using the deep immunoSEQ assay, multiplex PCR amplified TCR CDR3 regions from genomic DNA. Extracted genomic DNA from each cell subset was distributed evenly across all wells of several immunoSEQ 96-well plates, and each plate was treated as a replicate. For sorted subsets, 200 to 250 ng of genomic DNA, equivalent to about 30,000 T cell genomes, went into each replicate PCR. Purified libraries were measured with a Qubit 3.0 fluorometer, size-checked on a Bioanalyzer 2100, and measured again with the KAPA Library Quantification kit. Every immunoSEQ 96-well plate was sequenced on a dedicated single-read 150-cycle Illumina NextSeq 550 flow cell. Per the source publication's procedure: Because only junctional sequences without quality scores were contained in the immunoSEQ output, filtering matching that applied to full-length reads could not be performed. To assign V/J genes and CDR3, sequences were annotated using PyIR, a Python wrapper for IgBLAST v1.9, with IMGT germline references. Reads were filtered out if the reads had weak V/J assignments (E-value above 1e-6), no CDR3, stop codons, out-of-frame junctions, or ambiguous translated residues. V3J clonotypes were defined as sequences sharing an identical inferred V gene, J gene, and CDR3 amino acid sequence. To compute the percentage overlap between repertoires, the number of shared unique clonotypes was divided by the size of the smaller repertoire. Richness of each repertoire was evaluated using RTK rarefaction, the Chao1 estimator, and Recon v2.1 estimates of unobserved clonotypes. Generation probabilities for all TCRbeta clonotypes obtained by the gDNA method from four donors were computed using OLGA. TCRdb obtained this table from immuneACCESS and retained in-frame rearrangements with V and J assigned. These tables miss some clones; where compared with another copy, unresolved V genes account for less than half of the shortfall, and the remainder is unexplained. D and trimming were read from the DNA, whereas the V and J calls and clone size are those reported in that table. The sample contains a few million clones, over 85% of them found a single time. Approximately 0.4% of the sample comes from the top ten.

Donors were healthy HIV-negative adults with no recently reported acute infections or vaccinations. Only Caucasian adults living in Nashville, Tennessee, USA were represented among the donors. CD4+ T cells were enriched by magnetic negative selection; naive cells were then positively selected on CD45RA, and the negative fraction formed the memory subset. After blood collection by leukapheresis, PBMCs were isolated using Ficoll-Histopaque density gradient centrifugation and then cryopreserved in the vapor phase of liquid nitrogen. Purity and quantity of every magnetically sorted T cell population were checked by analytical flow cytometry. From each sorted fraction, genomic DNA was isolated and quantified by UV absorbance on a Nanodrop 2000c. Results the study describes overall, beyond this receptor: When four donors were compared, the shared fraction of clonotypes was roughly 5% for naive CD4, more than 3% for naive CD8, more than 2% for memory CD4, and 0.3% to 0.5% for memory CD8. The genetic and exposure-history diversity represented was limited by the small number of donors. Sampling was restricted to blood, and TCR repertoires in tissue are likely to differ from TCR repertoires in blood. Based on pairwise subsampling, the degree of clonotype sharing among donors was expected to be affected by sequencing depth. Compared with non-shared clonotypes, clonotypes shared by all four sorted-subset donors had higher generation probabilities. Even with the large sequencing depth, rarefaction of the sorted-subset datasets indicated that sequencing was incomplete. Naive subsets generally had larger estimated clonotype richness than memory subsets.

The sample was naive CD4+ T cells from PBMCs. Explained via the paper, the cell subset or site label denotes: CD45RA+ positively selected. The clonotype comes from a man aged 18 to 35 in good health. Some clones in this sample may be carry-over from other donors' samples. The chain joins TRBV4-1 to TRBJ2-7, with 11 bases in between that match TRBD2. The DNA is as follows: TGCGCCAGCAGCCAAGGGGCTAGCGGGAGGCCGTTATACGAGCAGTACTTC. Translated, it reads CASSQGASGRPLYEQYF.